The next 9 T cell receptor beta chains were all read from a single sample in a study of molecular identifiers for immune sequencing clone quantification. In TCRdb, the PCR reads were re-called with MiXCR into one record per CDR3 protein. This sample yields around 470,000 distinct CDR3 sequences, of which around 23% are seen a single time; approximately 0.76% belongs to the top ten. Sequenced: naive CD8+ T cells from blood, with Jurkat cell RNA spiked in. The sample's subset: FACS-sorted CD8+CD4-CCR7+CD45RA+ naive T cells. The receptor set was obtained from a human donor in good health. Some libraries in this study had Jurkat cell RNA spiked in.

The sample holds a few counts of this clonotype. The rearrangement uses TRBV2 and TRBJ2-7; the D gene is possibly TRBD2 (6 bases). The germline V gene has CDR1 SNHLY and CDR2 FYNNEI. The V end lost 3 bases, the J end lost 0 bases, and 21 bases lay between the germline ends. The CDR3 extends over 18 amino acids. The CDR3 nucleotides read TGTGCCAGCAGTGAGGTTAGCGGCTCGTCCCCCAGCTCCTACGAGCAGTACTTC. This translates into CASSEVSGSSPSSYEQYF.

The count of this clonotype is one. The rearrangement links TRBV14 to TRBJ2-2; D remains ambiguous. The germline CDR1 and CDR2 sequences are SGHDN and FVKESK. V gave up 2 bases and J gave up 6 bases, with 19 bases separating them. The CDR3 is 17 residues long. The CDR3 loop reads CASSQPGHLWPPGELFF. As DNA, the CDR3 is TGTGCCAGCAGCCAACCGGGCCACCTTTGGCCGCCCGGGGAGCTGTTTTTT.

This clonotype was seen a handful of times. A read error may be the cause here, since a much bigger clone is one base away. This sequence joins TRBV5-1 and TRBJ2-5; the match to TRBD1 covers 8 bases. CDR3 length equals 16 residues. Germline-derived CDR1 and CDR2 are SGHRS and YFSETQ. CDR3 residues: CAGSLLQGGLQETQYF. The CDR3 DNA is TGCGCCGGCAGCTTGTTACAGGGGGGACTTCAAGAGACCCAGTACTTC. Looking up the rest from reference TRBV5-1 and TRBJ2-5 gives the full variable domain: KAGVTQTPRYLIKTRGQQVTLSCSPISGHRSVSWYQQTPGQGLQFLFEYFSETQRNKGNFPGRFSGRQFSNSRSEMNVSTLELGDSALYLCAGSLLQGGLQETQYFGPGTRLLVL.

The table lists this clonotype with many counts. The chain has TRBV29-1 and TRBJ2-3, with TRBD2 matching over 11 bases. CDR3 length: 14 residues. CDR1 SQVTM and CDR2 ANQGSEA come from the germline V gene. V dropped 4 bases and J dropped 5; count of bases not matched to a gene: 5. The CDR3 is CSVVTSGGVDTQYF. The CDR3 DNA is TGCAGCGTTGTAACTAGCGGGGGCGTAGATACGCAGTATTTT.

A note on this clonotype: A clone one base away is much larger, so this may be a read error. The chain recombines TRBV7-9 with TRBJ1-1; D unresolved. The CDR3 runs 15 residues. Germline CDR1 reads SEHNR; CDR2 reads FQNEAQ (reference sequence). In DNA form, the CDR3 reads TGTGCCAGCAGCTTTGGTAGAGAGATGAACATTGAAGCTTTCTTT. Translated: CASSFGREMNIEAFF. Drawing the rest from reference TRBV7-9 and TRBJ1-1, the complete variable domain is DTGVSQNPRHKITKRGQNVTFRCDPISEHNRLYWYRQTLGQGPEFLTYFQNEAQLEKSRLLSDRFSAERPKGSFSTLEIQRTEQGDSAMYLCASSFGREMNIEAFFGQGTRLTVV.

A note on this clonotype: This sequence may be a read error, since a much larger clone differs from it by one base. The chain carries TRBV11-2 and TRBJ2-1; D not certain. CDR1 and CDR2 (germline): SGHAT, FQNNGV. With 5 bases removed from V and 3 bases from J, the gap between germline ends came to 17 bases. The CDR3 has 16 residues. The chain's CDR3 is CASSTHARASYNEQFF. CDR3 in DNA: TGTGCCAGCAGCACCCACGCCCGGGCCAGCTACAATGAGCAGTTCTTC.

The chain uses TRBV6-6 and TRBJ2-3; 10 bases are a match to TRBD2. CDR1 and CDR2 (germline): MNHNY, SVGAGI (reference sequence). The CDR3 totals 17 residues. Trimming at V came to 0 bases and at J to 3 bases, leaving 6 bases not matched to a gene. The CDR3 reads CASSYSPSGGLTDTQYF. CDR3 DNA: TGTGCCAGCAGTTACTCTCCTAGCGGGGGACTTACAGATACGCAGTATTTT.

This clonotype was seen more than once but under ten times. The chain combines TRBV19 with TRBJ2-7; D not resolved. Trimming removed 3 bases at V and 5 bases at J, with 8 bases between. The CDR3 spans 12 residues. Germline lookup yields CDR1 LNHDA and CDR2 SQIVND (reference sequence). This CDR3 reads CASSILGNEQYF. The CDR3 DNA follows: TGTGCCAGTAGTATTTTGGGGAACGAGCAGTACTTC.

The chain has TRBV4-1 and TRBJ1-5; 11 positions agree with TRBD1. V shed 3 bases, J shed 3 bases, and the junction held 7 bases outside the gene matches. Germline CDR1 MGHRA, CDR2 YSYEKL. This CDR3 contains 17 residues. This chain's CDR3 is CASSHAGQGGINQPQHF. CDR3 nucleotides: TGCGCCAGCAGCCACGCGGGACAGGGGGGAATCAATCAGCCCCAGCATTTT.